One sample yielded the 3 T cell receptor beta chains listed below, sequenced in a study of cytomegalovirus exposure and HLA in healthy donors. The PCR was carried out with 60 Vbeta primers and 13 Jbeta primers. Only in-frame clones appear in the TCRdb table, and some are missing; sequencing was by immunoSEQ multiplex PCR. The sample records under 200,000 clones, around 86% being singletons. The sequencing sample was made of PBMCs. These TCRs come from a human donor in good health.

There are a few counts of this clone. The CDR3 region is CASSFVRGTGDSPLHF. The DNA for the CDR3 is TGTGCCAGCAGTTTCGTAAGGGGGACAGGGGATTCACCCCTCCACTTT. The gene calls are TRBV6-5 and TRBJ1-6; TRBD1 aligns across 10 bases. Trimming removed 4 bases from V and 8 bases from J; junction bases left unmatched: 8. CDR1 and CDR2 from the germline V gene are MNHEY and SVGAGI. This CDR3 has 16 residues.

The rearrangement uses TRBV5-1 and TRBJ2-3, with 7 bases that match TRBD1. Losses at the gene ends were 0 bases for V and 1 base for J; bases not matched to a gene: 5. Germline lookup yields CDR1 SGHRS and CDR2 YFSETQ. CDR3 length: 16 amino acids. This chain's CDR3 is CASSLATGAGTDTQYF. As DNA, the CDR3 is TGCGCCAGCAGCTTGGCCACAGGGGCTGGCACAGATACGCAGTATTTT.

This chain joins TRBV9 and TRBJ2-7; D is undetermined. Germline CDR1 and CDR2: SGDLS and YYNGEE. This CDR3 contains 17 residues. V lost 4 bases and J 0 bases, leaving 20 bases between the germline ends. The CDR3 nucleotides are TGTGCCAGCAGCCCCGGGTCTAATATAGGAGCCTCCTACGAGCAGTACTTC. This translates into CASSPGSNIGASYEQYF.